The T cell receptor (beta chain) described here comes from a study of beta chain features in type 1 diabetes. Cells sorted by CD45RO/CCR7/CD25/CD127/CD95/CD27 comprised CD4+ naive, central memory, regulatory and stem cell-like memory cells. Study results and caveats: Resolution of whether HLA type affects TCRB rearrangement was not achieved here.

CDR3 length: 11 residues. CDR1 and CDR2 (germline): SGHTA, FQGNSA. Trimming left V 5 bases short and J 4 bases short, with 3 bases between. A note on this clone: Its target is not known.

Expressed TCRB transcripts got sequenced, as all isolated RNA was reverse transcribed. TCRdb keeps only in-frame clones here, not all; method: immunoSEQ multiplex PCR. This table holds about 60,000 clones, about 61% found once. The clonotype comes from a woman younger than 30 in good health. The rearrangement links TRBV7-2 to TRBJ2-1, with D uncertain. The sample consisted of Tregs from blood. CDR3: CASSPYNEQFF. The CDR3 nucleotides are TGTGCCAGCAGCCCATACAATGAGCAGTTCTTC.